This TCR beta chain is from a study of T cells in Graves' hyperthyroidism and ophthalmopathy. Overall study: Peripheral blood was drawn at first diagnosis, prior to all treatment.

Recently diagnosed hyperthyroidism of less than 2 months' duration affected patients aged 18 to 65. This clonotype was seen ten or more times. Amplification yielded TCR beta CDR3 regions, with RNA transcripts as the source. The HTBI primer set was used in a first-round RT-PCR of the TCR CDR3. TCRdb reprocessed the multiplex PCR reads with MiXCR, giving one entry per CDR3 protein. The repertoire includes fewer than 300,000 distinct CDR3 sequences, around 15% of them detected once, and 30% sits in the top ten. CDR3 size: 16 residues. V lost 6 bases, J lost 2 bases, and 18 bases lay in between. Germline V lookup: CDR1 MDHEN, CDR2 SYDVKM.

The sequenced sample was blood. This chain uses TRBV28 with TRBJ2-3; no reliable D call. The clonotype was recovered from a woman between 50 and 59 years old with Graves' hyperthyroidism that later progressed to Graves' ophthalmopathy. CDR3 sequence (DNA): TGTGCCAGCAGCCCCCCTTGGCTAATCCCCACAGATACGCAGTATTTT. Translating it yields CASSPPWLIPTDTQYF.